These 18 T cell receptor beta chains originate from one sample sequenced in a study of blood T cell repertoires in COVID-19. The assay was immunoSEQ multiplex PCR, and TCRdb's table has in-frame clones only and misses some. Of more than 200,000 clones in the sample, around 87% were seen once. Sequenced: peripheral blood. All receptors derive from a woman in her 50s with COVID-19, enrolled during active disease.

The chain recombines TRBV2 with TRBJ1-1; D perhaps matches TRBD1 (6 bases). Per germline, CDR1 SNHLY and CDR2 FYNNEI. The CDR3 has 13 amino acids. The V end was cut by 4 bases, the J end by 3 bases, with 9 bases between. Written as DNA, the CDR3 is TGTGCCAGCAGTGTTAGGACAGACACTGAAGCTTTCTTT. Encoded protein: CASSVRTDTEAFF.

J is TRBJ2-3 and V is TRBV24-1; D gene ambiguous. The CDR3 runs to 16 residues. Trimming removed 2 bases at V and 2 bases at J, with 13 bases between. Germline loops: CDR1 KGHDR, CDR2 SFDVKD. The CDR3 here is CATSDSRVVFTDTQYF. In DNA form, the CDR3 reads TGTGCCACCAGTGATTCTCGGGTGGTTTTCACAGATACGCAGTATTTT.

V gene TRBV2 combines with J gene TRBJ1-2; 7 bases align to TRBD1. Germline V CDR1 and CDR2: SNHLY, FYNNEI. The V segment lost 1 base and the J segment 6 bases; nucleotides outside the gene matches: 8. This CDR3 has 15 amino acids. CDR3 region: CASSEGRGRSDGYTF. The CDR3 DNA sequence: TGTGCCAGCAGTGAAGGTAGGGGGCGGTCGGATGGCTACACCTTC.

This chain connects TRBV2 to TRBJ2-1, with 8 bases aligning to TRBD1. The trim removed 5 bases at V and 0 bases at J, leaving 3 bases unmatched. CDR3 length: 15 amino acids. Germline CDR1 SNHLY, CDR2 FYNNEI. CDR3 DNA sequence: TGTGCCAGCAGTCGACAGGGGAGCTCCTACAATGAGCAGTTCTTC. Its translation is CASSRQGSSYNEQFF.

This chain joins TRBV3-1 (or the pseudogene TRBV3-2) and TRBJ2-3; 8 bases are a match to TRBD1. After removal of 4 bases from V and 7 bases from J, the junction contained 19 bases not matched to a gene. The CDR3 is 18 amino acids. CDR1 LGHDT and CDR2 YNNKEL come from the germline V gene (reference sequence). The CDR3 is CASSPSLQQGDFGHTQYF. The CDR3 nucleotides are TGTGCCAGCAGCCCTTCCCTCCAACAGGGGGACTTTGGCCATACGCAGTATTTT.

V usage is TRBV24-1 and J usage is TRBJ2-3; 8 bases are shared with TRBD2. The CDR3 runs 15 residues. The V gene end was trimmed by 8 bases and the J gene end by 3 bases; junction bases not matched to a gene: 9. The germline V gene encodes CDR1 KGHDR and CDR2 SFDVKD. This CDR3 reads CATMGPGGGTDTQYF. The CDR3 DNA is TGTGCCACCATGGGACCGGGAGGGGGAACAGATACGCAGTATTTT.

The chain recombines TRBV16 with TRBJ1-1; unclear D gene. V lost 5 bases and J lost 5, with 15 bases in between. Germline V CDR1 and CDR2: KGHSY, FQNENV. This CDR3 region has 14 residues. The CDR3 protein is CASSERHGRTEAFF. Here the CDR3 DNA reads TGTGCCAGCAGCGAACGACACGGGAGGACTGAAGCTTTCTTT.

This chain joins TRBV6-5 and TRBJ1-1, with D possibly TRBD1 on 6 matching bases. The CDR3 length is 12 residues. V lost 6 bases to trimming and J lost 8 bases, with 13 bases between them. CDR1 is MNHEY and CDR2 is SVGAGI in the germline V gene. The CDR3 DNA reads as TGTGCCAGCAGCCAGGACAGACTGGAAGCTTTCTTT. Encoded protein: CASSQDRLEAFF.

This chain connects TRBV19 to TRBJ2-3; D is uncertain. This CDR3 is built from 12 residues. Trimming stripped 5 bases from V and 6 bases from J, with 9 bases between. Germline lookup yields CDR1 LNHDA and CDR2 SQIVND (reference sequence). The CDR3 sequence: CASSPFGDTQYF. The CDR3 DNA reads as TGTGCCAGTAGTCCGTTCGGGGATACGCAGTATTTT.

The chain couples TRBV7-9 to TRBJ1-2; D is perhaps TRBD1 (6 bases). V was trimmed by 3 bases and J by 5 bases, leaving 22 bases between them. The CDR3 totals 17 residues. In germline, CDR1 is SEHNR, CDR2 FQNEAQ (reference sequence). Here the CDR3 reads CASSLTTTRTEDYGYTF. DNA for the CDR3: TGTGCCAGCAGCTTGACTACTACACGGACAGAGGATTATGGCTACACCTTC.

The CDR3 sequence is CASSLAPLLAGGRNTQYF. The CDR3 coding sequence is TGTGCCAGCAGCTTAGCCCCACTACTAGCGGGGGGAAGGAATACGCAGTATTTT. The chain joins TRBV11-3 to TRBJ2-3, with TRBD2 identical over 12 bases. Germline CDR1 and CDR2: SGHNT and YENEEA. The V and J ends lost 1 base and 7 bases, in that order; junction bases with no gene match: 12. The CDR3 runs to 18 residues.

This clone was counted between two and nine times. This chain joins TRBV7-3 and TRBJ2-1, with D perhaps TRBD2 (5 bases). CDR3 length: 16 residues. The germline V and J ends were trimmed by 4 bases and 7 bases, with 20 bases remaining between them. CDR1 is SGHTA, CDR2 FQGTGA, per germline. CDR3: CASSSSGFGGLNEQFF. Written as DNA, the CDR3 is TGTGCCAGCAGCTCGTCGGGGTTTGGCGGGTTGAATGAGCAGTTCTTC.

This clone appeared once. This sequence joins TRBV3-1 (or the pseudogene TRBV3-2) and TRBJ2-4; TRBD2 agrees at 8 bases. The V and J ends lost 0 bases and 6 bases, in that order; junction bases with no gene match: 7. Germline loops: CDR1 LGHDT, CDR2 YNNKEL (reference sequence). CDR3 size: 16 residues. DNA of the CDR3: TGTGCCAGCAGCCAAGATCTTGGCGGGGGGTCAAACATTCAGTACTTC. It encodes CASSQDLGGGSNIQYF.

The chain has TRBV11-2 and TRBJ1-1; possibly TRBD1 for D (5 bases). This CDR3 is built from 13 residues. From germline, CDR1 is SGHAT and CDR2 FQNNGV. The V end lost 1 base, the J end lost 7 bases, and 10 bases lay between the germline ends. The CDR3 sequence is CASSLAVGGEAFF. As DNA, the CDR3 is TGTGCCAGCAGCTTAGCTGTGGGGGGTGAAGCTTTCTTT.

CDR3 DNA: TGCGCCTCGCGGGCAGGGGGTACCGGCACTGAAGCTTTCTTT. This codes for CASRAGGTGTEAFF. The chain combines TRBV5-1 with TRBJ1-1; 7 nucleotides line up with TRBD1. Germline lookup yields CDR1 SGHRS and CDR2 YFSETQ. J gave up 4 bases and V 10 bases, and 13 bases lay outside the gene matches. The CDR3 consists of 14 residues.

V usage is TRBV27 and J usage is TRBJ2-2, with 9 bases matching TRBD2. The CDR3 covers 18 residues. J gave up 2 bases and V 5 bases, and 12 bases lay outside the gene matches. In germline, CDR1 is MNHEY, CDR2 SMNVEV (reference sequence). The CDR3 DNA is TGTGCCAGCAGTACCTCTATTGGCGGGGGGGCAAACACCGGGGAGCTGTTTTTT. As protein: CASSTSIGGGANTGELFF.

CDR3 residues: CASSPKVATSYNEQFF. The CDR3 DNA sequence: TGTGCCAGCAGCCCGAAAGTGGCCACCTCCTACAATGAGCAGTTCTTC. V gene TRBV7-8 combines with J gene TRBJ2-1; D uncertain. The V gene's germline CDR1 is SGHVS and CDR2 FQNEAQ. Trimming left V 5 bases short and J 0 bases short, with 14 bases between. The CDR3 length is 16 residues. Looking up the rest from reference TRBV7-8 and TRBJ2-1 gives the full variable domain: GAGVSQSPRYKVAKRGQDVALRCDPISGHVSLFWYQQALGQGPEFLTYFQNEAQLDKSGLPSDRFFAERPEGSVSTLKIQRTQQEDSAVYLCASSPKVATSYNEQFFGPGTRLTVL.

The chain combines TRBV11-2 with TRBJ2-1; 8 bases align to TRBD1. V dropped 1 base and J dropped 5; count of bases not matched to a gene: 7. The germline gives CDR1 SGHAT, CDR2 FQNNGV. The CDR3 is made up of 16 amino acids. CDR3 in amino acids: CASSLGTGGSDNEQFF. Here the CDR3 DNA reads TGTGCCAGCAGCTTAGGTACAGGGGGGTCGGACAATGAGCAGTTCTTC. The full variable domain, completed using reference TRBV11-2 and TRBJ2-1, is EAGVAQSPRYKIIEKRQSVAFWCNPISGHATLYWYQQILGQGPKLLIQFQNNGVVDDSQLPKDRFSAERLKGVDSTLKIQPAKLEDSAVYLCASSLGTGGSDNEQFFGPGTRLTVL.